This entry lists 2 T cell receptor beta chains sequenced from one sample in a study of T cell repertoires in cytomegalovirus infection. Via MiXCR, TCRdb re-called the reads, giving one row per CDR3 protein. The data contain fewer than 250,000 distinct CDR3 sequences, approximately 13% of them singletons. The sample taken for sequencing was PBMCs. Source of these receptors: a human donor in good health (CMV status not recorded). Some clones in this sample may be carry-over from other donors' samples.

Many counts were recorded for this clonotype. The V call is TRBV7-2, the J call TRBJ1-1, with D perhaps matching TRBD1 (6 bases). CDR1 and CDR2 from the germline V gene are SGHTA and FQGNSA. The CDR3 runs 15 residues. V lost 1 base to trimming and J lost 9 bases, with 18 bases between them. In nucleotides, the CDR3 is TGTGCCAGCAGCTTAGAGGGGGGACCCTCAAGGAAAGCTTTCTTT. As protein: CASSLEGGPSRKAFF.

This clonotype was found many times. For the CDR3, the DNA is TGTGCCAGCAGCTTAGGCGGGGGGAAGGATGAGCAGTTCTTC. Translated: CASSLGGGKDEQFF. The chain joins TRBV7-2 to TRBJ2-1; the match to TRBD2 covers 8 bases. The CDR3 has 14 residues. After removal of 1 base from V and 8 bases from J, the junction contained 4 bases not matched to a gene. Germline assignment: CDR1 SGHTA and CDR2 FQGNSA.